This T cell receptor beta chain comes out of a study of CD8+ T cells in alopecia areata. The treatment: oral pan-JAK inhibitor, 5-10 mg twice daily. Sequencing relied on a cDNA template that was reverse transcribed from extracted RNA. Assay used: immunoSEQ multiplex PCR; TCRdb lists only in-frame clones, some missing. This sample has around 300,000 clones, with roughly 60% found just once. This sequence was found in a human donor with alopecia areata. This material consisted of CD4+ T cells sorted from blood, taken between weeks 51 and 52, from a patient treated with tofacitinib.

CDR3 protein: CATSRSRTGSYEQYF. The CDR3 DNA sequence: TGTGCCACCAGCAGATCCCGGACAGGGAGCTACGAGCAGTACTTC. The chain links TRBV15 to TRBJ2-7; 8 nucleotides align to TRBD1. J was trimmed by 3 bases and V by 2 bases; bases with no gene match: 6. The CDR3 covers 15 residues. The germline V gene has CDR1 LNHNV and CDR2 YYDKDF (reference sequence).